Described below is a single TCR beta chain sequence and its context. In the study's own analysis: Amplification of reference gene primers was used by the study to estimate nucleated cell counts. The protocol was immunoSEQ multiplex PCR, while the TCRdb copy is restricted to in-frame clones and leaves out a portion. V, J and clone size were drawn from that table, and D and trimming were deduced from the DNA. This table has under 350,000 clones, about 88% appearing once. The data are from a study of blood T cell repertoires in COVID-19. About the research overall: There were acute and convalescent COVID-19 samples, and they came from the United States, Italy and Spain.

The CDR3 sequence is 12 residues long. The germline gives CDR1 SQVTM, CDR2 ANQGSEA. Trimming removed 7 bases at V and 5 bases at J, with 14 bases between. The chain has TRBV29-1 and TRBJ2-5, with D possibly matching TRBD1 (6 bases). The sequence was collected from a man between 70 and 80 years old with acute or convalescent COVID-19. Material for sequencing was peripheral blood. CDR3 protein: CSALGGAETQYF. CDR3 bases: TGCAGCGCGCTTGGGGGCGCGGAGACCCAGTACTTC.